The 29 T cell receptor beta chains reported below all come from one sample, sequenced in a study of CD8 T cells in ankylosing spondylitis. TCRdb fed the 5' RACE reads into MiXCR, producing one record per CDR3 protein. The sample gives some 240,000 distinct CDR3 sequences, around 9.1% of which show up once; almost 7% is in the top ten. Input material: blood, either unsorted or a sorted T cell fraction (not recorded which). These TCRs come from a male donor with ankylosing spondylitis or in good health (not recorded which).

This clonotype was observed a handful of times. The chain uses TRBV3-1 and TRBJ2-3; D is possibly TRBD2 (6 bases). Trimming stripped 4 bases from V and 0 bases from J, with 11 bases between. The CDR3 is 15 residues long. CDR1 is LGHDT, CDR2 YNNKEL, per germline (reference sequence). CDR3 residues: CASSLTSTSTDTQYF. CDR3 nucleotides: TGTGCCAGCAGCCTTACTAGCACCAGCACAGATACGCAGTATTTT.

V gene TRBV30 combines with J gene TRBJ2-1; 10 bases map to TRBD2. This CDR3 is 13 amino acids long. V trimming: 8 bases; J trimming: 14 bases; junction bases outside the gene matches: 15. From germline, CDR1 is GTSNPN and CDR2 SVGIG (reference sequence). The CDR3 nucleotides are TGTGCCGCAAAAATAGCGGGGGGCCAAAGCGAGTTCTTC. Residues: CAAKIAGGQSEFF.

In its sample, this clonotype was seen a few times. This rearrangement joins TRBV7-2 to TRBJ2-3; perhaps TRBD2 as D (6 bases). The ends were cut back, 5 bases at V and 0 bases at J, with 18 bases in the middle. Germline V CDR1 and CDR2: SGHTA, FQGNSA. CDR3 length: 17 residues. This CDR3 reads CASSLEARGRSTDTQYF. In DNA, the CDR3 is TGTGCCAGCAGCCTCGAGGCTCGGGGGAGAAGCACAGATACGCAGTATTTT.

This clonotype was seen many times. The chain joins TRBV20-1 to TRBJ2-1; D remains unclear. The length of the CDR3 is 15 residues. In germline, CDR1 is DFQATT, CDR2 SNEGSKA (reference sequence). The ends were cut back, 0 bases at V and 2 bases at J, with 11 bases in the middle. The CDR3 is CSAREYERPYNEQFF. DNA of the CDR3: TGCAGTGCTAGAGAATACGAAAGGCCCTACAATGAGCAGTTCTTC.

V usage is TRBV19 and J usage is TRBJ2-7; D gene unclear. V was cut by 0 bases and J by 3 bases, with 6 bases left in between. CDR3 length equals 13 residues. The germline V gene has CDR1 LNHDA and CDR2 SQIVND (reference sequence). The CDR3 DNA is TGTGCCAGTAGTATAGAAATTATCTACGAGCAGTACTTC. This gives the protein CASSIEIIYEQYF.

This clonotype was picked up a small number of times. This chain connects TRBV4-2 to TRBJ2-1; 8 bases match TRBD2. Germline V gives CDR1 LGHNA, CDR2 YNFKEQ. This CDR3 is 14 amino acids long. After removal of 3 bases from V and 9 bases from J, the junction contained 7 bases not matched to a gene. CDR3 region: CASSHSRLAGEQFF. The CDR3 region has the DNA TGTGCCAGCAGCCATTCTCGTCTAGCGGGTGAGCAGTTCTTC.

This clonotype came up many times. This rearrangement joins TRBV11-1 to TRBJ2-6, with D unclear. Trimming took 2 bases from V and 0 from J, leaving 17 bases between them. The CDR3 runs to 19 residues. The germline V gene has CDR1 SGHAT and CDR2 FQDESV (reference sequence). CDR3 region: CASSLPSAESGSGANVLTF. CDR3 sequence (DNA): TGTGCCAGCAGCTTACCTTCCGCCGAGTCCGGCTCTGGGGCCAACGTCCTGACTTTC.

The chain employs TRBV20-1 and TRBJ1-1; D is perhaps TRBD1 (6 bases). Trimming stripped 6 bases from V and 4 bases from J, with 15 bases between. Germline CDR1 DFQATT, CDR2 SNEGSKA (reference sequence). The CDR3 length is 13 residues. The CDR3 coding sequence is TGCAGTGCCCACAGGGCGGGGGGCACTGAAGCTTTCTTT. Translating gives CSAHRAGGTEAFF.

This clonotype was seen repeatedly, ten times or more. The genes are TRBV12-3 or TRBV12-4 and TRBJ1-5; D might be TRBD1 (5 bases). V lost 6 bases and J 11 bases, leaving 20 bases between the germline ends. This CDR3 region has 14 residues. The CDR3 here is CASSESRGAKAQHF. The DNA of the CDR3 is TGTGCCAGCAGCGAGTCGCGAGGGGCCAAGGCCCAGCATTTT.

This clonotype has a count of ten or more. The rearrangement joins TRBV7-2 to TRBJ1-6, with D unclear. Trimming removed 5 bases from V and 5 bases from J, with 13 bases in between. The CDR3 runs 15 residues. Looked up from germline, CDR1 is SGHTA and CDR2 is FQGNSA. The CDR3 DNA is TGTGCCAGCAGCCACCACCGGGCAGATAATTCACCCCTCCACTTT. It encodes CASSHHRADNSPLHF.

In its sample, this clonotype was seen many times. The chain is built from TRBV29-1 and TRBJ2-7, with D tentatively TRBD1 (6 bases). Germline V gene data show CDR1 as SQVTM and CDR2 as ANQGSEA. The V end lost 6 bases, the J end lost 3 bases, and 18 bases lay between the germline ends. CDR3 length: 14 residues. Here the CDR3 DNA reads TGCAGCGTGGTCAGTAGGGGACAAAACTACGAGCAGTACTTC. Translated, it gives CSVVSRGQNYEQYF.

This clonotype was observed at least ten times. V is TRBV20-1 and J is TRBJ1-1, with D perhaps matching TRBD1 (5 bases). The CDR3 is 13 residues long. The V end was cut by 0 bases, the J end by 0 bases, with 5 bases between. Germline loops: CDR1 DFQATT, CDR2 SNEGSKA (reference sequence). CDR3 residues: CSARDRVNTEAFF. CDR3 in DNA: TGCAGTGCTAGAGACAGGGTGAACACTGAAGCTTTCTTT.

This clonotype was counted ten times or more. The chain combines TRBV7-2 with TRBJ2-1; D is undetermined. CDR1 is SGHTA, CDR2 FQGNSA, per germline. V was pared by 4 bases and J by 3 bases, with 7 bases between. CDR3 length equals 13 residues. The CDR3 is CASSWYGYNEQFF. The CDR3 DNA follows: TGTGCCAGCAGCTGGTACGGCTACAATGAGCAGTTCTTC.

CDR3: CASQRIQGGGREQYF. The CDR3, as DNA: TGTGCCAGCCAACGGATTCAGGGAGGCGGTCGCGAGCAGTACTTC. The chain joins TRBV5-5 to TRBJ2-7, with a possible D match to TRBD2 (6 bases). The V gene's germline CDR1 is SGHKS and CDR2 YYEKEE (reference sequence). Trimming left V 7 bases short and J 6 bases short, with 23 bases between. The CDR3 loop spans 15 amino acids.

This clonotype occurred many times. The V and J genes are TRBV9 and TRBJ1-2; maybe TRBD1 (5 bases). The germline CDR1 and CDR2 sequences are SGDLS and YYNGEE. The CDR3 is made up of 14 amino acids. The V end was cut by 0 bases, the J end by 7 bases, with 13 bases between. The CDR3 DNA reads TGTGCCAGCAGCGTAGAGGGTCAGGGAGGTGGCTACACCTTC. Its translation: CASSVEGQGGGYTF.

This clonotype was recorded a few times. The CDR3 nucleotides read TGTGCCAGTGGGCCGGGACTAGCGGGAGGTAACTCCTACAATGAGCAGTTCTTC. Translation gives CASGPGLAGGNSYNEQFF. The V and J genes are TRBV19 and TRBJ2-1, with 15 bases fitting TRBD2. The CDR3 spans 18 residues. Trimming took 8 bases from V and 0 from J; bases not matched to a gene: 8. Germline V gene data show CDR1 as LNHDA and CDR2 as SQIVND (reference sequence).

This clonotype came up many times. The chain recombines TRBV25-1 with TRBJ2-1; possible D gene TRBD2, 6 bases. Germline V gene data show CDR1 as MGHDK and CDR2 as SYGVNS. This CDR3 has 16 residues. The germline V and J ends were trimmed by 5 bases and 8 bases, with 22 bases remaining between them. The CDR3 loop reads CASSSGRGTARDEQFF. CDR3 in DNA: TGTGCCAGCAGTTCCGGTAGAGGGACTGCTCGGGATGAGCAGTTCTTC. The whole variable domain, remainder taken from reference TRBV25-1 and TRBJ2-1, is EADIYQTPRYLVIGTGKKITLECSQTMGHDKMYWYQQDPGMELHLIHYSYGVNSTEKGDLSSESTVSRIRTEHFPLTLESARPSHTSQYLCASSSGRGTARDEQFFGPGTRLTVL.

The table lists this clonotype with a few counts. The chain has TRBV20-1 and TRBJ2-3, with 10 bases lining up with TRBD1. Germline CDR1 DFQATT, CDR2 SNEGSKA (reference sequence). The trim removed 5 bases at V and 5 bases at J, leaving 7 bases unmatched. This CDR3 is built from 14 residues. The CDR3 nucleotides read TGCAGTGCTCGCTCCGGGACAGGGGAAGATACGCAGTATTTT. Amino acid sequence: CSARSGTGEDTQYF.

In this sample, this clonotype turned up many times. The V call is TRBV4-1, the J call TRBJ2-1, with a tentative D call TRBD1 (5 bases). Trimming pared 2 bases from V and 5 bases from J, leaving 13 bases between. Germline loops: CDR1 MGHRA, CDR2 YSYEKL. This CDR3 region has 15 residues. The DNA of the CDR3 is TGCGCCAGCAGCCAATGGGGTCAGGGCAACAATGAGCAGTTCTTC. This gives the protein CASSQWGQGNNEQFF.

This clonotype was observed many times. The chain recombines TRBV12-3 or TRBV12-4 with TRBJ1-2; 9 positions agree with TRBD1. This CDR3 is built from 15 residues. The junction had 9 bases not matched to a gene; V was cut back by 6 bases and J by 4 bases. The CDR3 region has the DNA TGTGCCAGCAGGCTTACAGGGGGCACAGGCTATGGCTACACCTTC. It is translated as CASRLTGGTGYGYTF.

This clonotype showed up many times. The V gene is TRBV7-2, the J gene TRBJ1-2, with 8 bases lining up with TRBD1. The CDR3 contains 15 residues. V gave up 5 bases and J gave up 4 bases; unmatched junction bases: 9. The V gene's germline CDR1 is SGHTA and CDR2 FQGNSA. This CDR3 reads CASSDAGTGVYGYTF. The CDR3 nucleotides read TGTGCCAGCAGCGACGCGGGGACAGGTGTCTATGGCTACACCTTC.

This clonotype was observed at least ten times. The chain combines TRBV29-1 with TRBJ2-2; possibly TRBD2 for D (5 bases). Per germline, CDR1 SQVTM and CDR2 ANQGSEA. The V end was cut by 3 bases, the J end by 2 bases, with 10 bases between. The CDR3 runs to 14 residues. The CDR3 region is CSVDRGSNTGELFF. CDR3 nucleotides: TGCAGCGTTGATCGAGGGTCAAACACCGGGGAGCTGTTTTTT.

Many counts were recorded for this clonotype. The CDR3 is CASSQDSRNNEKLFF. As DNA, the CDR3 is TGCGCCAGCAGCCAAGATTCACGGAATAATGAAAAACTGTTTTTT. J is TRBJ1-4 and V is TRBV4-3, with D hard to call. The CDR3 loop spans 15 amino acids. CDR1 and CDR2 (germline): LGHNA, YSLEER. V dropped 0 bases and J dropped 4 bases, with 9 bases sitting between them.

This clonotype showed up many times. J is TRBJ1-5 and V is TRBV20-1; the D is unclear. V was shortened by 3 bases and J by 7 bases, with 13 bases between the two germline ends. Germline V gene lookup returns CDR1 DFQATT and CDR2 SNEGSKA (reference sequence). The CDR3 runs 13 residues. CDR3: CSARNADGQPQHF. The CDR3 coding sequence is TGCAGTGCTAGGAACGCAGACGGACAGCCCCAGCATTTT.

In this sample, this clonotype turned up many times. The rearrangement joins TRBV7-2 to TRBJ1-2; D gene ambiguous. This CDR3 is 13 amino acids long. With 5 bases removed from V and 6 bases from J, the gap between germline ends came to 13 bases. Germline loops: CDR1 SGHTA, CDR2 FQGNSA. The CDR3 loop reads CASSPRPVDGYTF. DNA for the CDR3: TGTGCCAGCAGCCCGAGGCCGGTGGATGGCTACACCTTC.

This clonotype has ten or more counts. The chain recombines TRBV29-1 with TRBJ1-2; perhaps TRBD1 as D (6 bases). Germline loops: CDR1 SQVTM, CDR2 ANQGSEA. The CDR3 runs to 13 residues. V lost 0 bases, J lost 8 bases, and 13 bases lay in between. This CDR3 is CSVEEGAPWGYTF. DNA for the CDR3: TGCAGCGTTGAAGAGGGGGCCCCTTGGGGCTACACCTTC.

The V and J genes are TRBV19 and TRBJ1-4; D is unresolved. This CDR3 has 14 amino acids. Trimming took off 11 bases at V and 0 bases at J, with 13 bases between the two ends. Germline V gene data show CDR1 as LNHDA and CDR2 as SQIVND (reference sequence). Here the CDR3 DNA reads TGTGCCTCGCGGCAGGCCGCAACTAATGAAAAACTGTTTTTT. Protein: CASRQAATNEKLFF.

This clonotype has a count of ten or more. The V gene is TRBV4-3, the J gene TRBJ1-6, with 8 bases matching TRBD1. Germline V gene lookup returns CDR1 LGHNA and CDR2 YSLEER. The CDR3 contains 15 residues. The J segment lost 9 bases and the V segment lost 4 bases, leaving 8 bases of the junction unmatched. In DNA, the CDR3 is TGCGCCAGCAGCCGCTTCGGACAGGGCGGTTCACCCCTCCACTTT. Translating it yields CASSRFGQGGSPLHF.

This clonotype showed up many times. The junction departs from germline at one end; a sequencing error may be responsible. The J gene is TRBJ2-3, the V gene TRBV12-3 or TRBV12-4, with D hard to call. CDR3 length: 14 residues. In nucleotides, the CDR3 is TGTGCCAGCAGCTTAGACTGGGGCACAGATACGCAGTATTTT. Protein product: CASSLDWGTDTQYF.